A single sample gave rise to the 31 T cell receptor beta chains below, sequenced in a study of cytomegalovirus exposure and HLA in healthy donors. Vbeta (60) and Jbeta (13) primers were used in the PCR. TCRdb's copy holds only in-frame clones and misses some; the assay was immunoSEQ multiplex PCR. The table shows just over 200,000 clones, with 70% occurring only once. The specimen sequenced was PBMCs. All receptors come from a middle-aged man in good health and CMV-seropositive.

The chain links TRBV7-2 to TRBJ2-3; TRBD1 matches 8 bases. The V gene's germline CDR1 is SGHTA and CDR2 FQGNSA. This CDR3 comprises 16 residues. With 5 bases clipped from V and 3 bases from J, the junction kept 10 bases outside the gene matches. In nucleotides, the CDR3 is TGTGCCAGCAGCGTCACCAGGGGGCTCGGGACAGATACGCAGTATTTT. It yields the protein CASSVTRGLGTDTQYF.

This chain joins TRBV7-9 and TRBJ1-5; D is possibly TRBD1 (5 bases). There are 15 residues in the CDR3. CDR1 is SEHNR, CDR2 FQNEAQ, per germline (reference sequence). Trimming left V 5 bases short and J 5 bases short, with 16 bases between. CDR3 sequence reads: CASSPTAGGDQPQHF. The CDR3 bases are TGTGCCAGCAGCCCAACTGCGGGGGGGGATCAGCCCCAGCATTTT.

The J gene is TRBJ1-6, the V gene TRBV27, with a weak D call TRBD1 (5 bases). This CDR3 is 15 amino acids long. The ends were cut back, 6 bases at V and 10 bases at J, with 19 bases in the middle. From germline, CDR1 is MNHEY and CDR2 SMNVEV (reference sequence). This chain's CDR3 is CASSSWEEKGSPLHF. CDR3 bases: TGTGCCAGCAGCTCCTGGGAGGAAAAGGGGTCACCCCTCCACTTT.

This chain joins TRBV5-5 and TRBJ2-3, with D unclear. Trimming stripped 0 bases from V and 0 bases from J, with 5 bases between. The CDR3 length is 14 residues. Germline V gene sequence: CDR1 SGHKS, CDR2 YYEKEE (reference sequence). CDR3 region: CASSLGASTDTQYF. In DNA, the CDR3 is TGTGCCAGCAGCTTGGGGGCTAGCACAGATACGCAGTATTTT. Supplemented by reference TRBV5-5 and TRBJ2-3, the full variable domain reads DAGVTQSPTHLIKTRGQQVTLRCSPISGHKSVSWYQQVLGQGPQFIFQYYEKEERGRGNFPDRFSARQFPNYSSELNVNALLLGDSALYLCASSLGASTDTQYFGPGTRLTVL.

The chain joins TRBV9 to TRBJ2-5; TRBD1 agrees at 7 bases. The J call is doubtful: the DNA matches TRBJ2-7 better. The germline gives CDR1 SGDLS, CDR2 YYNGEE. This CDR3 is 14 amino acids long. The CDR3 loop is CASSGTGASYEQYF. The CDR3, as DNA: TGTGCCAGCAGCGGCACAGGGGCGAGCTACGAGCAGTACTTC.

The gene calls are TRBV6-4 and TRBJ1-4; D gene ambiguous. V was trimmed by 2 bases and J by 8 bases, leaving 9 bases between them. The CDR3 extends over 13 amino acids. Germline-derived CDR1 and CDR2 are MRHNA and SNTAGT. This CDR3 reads CASSDEVGEKLFF. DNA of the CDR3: TGTGCCAGCAGTGACGAGGTTGGGGAAAAACTGTTTTTT.

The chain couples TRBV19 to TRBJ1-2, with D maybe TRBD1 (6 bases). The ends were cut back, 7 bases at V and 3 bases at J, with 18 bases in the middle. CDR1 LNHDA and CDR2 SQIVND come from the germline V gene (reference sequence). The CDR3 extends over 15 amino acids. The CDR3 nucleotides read TGTGCCAGTACCATCGGACAGTTTTACTACTATGGCTACACCTTC. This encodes CASTIGQFYYYGYTF.

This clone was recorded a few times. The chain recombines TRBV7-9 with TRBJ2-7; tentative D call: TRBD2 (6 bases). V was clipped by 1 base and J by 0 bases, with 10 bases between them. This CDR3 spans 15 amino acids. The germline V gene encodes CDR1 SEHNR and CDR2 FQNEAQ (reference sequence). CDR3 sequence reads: CASSLVGLNSYEQYF. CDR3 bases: TGTGCCAGCAGCTTAGTGGGACTCAACTCCTACGAGCAGTACTTC. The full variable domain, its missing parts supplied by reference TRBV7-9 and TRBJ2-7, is DTGVSQNPRHKITKRGQNVTFRCDPISEHNRLYWYRQTLGQGPEFLTYFQNEAQLEKSRLLSDRFSAERPKGSFSTLEIQRTEQGDSAMYLCASSLVGLNSYEQYFGPGTRLTVT.

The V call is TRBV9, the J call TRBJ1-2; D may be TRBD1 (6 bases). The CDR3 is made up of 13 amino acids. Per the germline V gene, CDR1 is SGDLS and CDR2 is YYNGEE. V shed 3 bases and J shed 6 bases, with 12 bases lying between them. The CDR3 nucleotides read TGTGCCAGCAGCGGAAACAGGGAGCATGGCTACACCTTC. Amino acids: CASSGNREHGYTF.

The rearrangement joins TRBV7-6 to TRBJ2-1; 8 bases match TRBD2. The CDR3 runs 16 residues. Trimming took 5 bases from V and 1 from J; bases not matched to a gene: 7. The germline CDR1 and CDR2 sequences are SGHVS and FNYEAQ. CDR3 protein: CASSPLSGGSYNEQFF. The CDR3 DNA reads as TGTGCCAGCAGCCCCTTGAGCGGGGGATCCTACAATGAGCAGTTCTTC.

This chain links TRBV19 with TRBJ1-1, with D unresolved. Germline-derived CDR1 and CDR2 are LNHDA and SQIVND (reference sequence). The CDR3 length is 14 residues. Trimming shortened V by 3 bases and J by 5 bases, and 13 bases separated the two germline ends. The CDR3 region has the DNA TGTGCCAGTAGTATGGAGGTCGGCGGAACTGAAGCTTTCTTT. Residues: CASSMEVGGTEAFF.

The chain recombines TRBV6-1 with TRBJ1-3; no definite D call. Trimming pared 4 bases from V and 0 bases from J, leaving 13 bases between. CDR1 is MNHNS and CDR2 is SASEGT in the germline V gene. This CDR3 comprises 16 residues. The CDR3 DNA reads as TGTGCCAGCAGTGTTACATCCTCCAACTCTGGAAACACCATATATTTT. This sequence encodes CASSVTSSNSGNTIYF.

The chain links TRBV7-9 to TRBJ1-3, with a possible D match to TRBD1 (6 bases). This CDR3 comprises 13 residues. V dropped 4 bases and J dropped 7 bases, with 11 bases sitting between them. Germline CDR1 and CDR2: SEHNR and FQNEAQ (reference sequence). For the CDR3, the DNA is TGTGCCAGCAGCTCTGACAGGTGGAACACCATATATTTT. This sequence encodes CASSSDRWNTIYF.

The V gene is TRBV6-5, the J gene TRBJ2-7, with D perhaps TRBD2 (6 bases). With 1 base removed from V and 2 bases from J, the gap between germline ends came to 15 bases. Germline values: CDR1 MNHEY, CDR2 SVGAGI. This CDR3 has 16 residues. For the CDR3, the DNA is TGTGCCAGCAGTTACTTCCCCGGGGGACGGACCTACGAGCAGTACTTC. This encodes CASSYFPGGRTYEQYF.

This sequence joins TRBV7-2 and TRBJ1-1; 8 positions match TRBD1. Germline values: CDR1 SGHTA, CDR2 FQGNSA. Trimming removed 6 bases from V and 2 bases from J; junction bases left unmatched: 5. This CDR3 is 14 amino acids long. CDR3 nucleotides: TGTGCCAGCAGTATAGGACAGGGCAACACTGAAGCTTTCTTT. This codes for CASSIGQGNTEAFF.

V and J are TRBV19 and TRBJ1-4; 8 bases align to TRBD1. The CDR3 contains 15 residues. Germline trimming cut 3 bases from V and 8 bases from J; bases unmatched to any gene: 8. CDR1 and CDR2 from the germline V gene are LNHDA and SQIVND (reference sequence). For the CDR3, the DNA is TGTGCCAGTAGTATGCTAAGGACAGGGAGAGAAAAACTGTTTTTT. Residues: CASSMLRTGREKLFF.

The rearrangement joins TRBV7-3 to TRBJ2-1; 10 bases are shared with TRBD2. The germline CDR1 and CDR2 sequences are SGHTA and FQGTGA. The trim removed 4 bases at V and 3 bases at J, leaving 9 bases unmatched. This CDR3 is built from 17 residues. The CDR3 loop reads CASSYRRLAGGYNEQFF. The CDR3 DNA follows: TGTGCCAGCAGCTACCGACGTTTAGCGGGGGGCTACAATGAGCAGTTCTTC. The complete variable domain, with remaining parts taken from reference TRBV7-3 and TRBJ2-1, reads GAGVSQTPSNKVTEKGKYVELRCDPISGHTALYWYRQSLGQGPEFLIYFQGTGAADDSGLPNDRFFAVRPEGSVSTLKIQRTERGDSAVYLCASSYRRLAGGYNEQFFGPGTRLTVL.

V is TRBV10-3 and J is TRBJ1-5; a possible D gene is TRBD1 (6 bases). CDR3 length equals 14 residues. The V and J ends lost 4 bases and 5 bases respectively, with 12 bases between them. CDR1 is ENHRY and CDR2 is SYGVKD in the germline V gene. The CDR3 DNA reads TGTGCCATCAGTGTGGGGGCGGGAGATCAGCCCCAGCATTTT. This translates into CAISVGAGDQPQHF.

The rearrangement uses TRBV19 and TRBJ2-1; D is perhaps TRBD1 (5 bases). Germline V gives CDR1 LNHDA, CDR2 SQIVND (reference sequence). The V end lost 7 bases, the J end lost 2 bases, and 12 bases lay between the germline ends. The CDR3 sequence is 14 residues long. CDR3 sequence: CASTREFTYNEQFF. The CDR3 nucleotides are TGTGCCAGTACCAGGGAATTCACCTACAATGAGCAGTTCTTC.

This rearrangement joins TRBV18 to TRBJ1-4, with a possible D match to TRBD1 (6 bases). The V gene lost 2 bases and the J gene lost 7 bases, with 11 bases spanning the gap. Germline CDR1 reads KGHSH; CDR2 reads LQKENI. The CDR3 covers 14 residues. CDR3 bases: TGTGCCAGCTCACCAGGGGGCGGAGGTGAAAAACTGTTTTTT. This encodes CASSPGGGGEKLFF.

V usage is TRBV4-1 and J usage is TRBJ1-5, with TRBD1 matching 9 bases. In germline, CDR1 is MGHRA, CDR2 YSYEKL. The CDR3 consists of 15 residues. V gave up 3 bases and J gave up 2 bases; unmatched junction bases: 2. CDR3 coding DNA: TGCGCCAGCAGCCAGCGGACAGGGGGCAATCAGCCCCAGCATTTT. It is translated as CASSQRTGGNQPQHF.

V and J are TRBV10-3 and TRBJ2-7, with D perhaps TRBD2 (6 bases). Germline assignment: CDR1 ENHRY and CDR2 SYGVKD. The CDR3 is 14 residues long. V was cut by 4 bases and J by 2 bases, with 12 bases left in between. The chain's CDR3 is CAISGRGGTYEQYF. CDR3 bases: TGTGCCATCAGTGGGCGGGGCGGGACCTACGAGCAGTACTTC.

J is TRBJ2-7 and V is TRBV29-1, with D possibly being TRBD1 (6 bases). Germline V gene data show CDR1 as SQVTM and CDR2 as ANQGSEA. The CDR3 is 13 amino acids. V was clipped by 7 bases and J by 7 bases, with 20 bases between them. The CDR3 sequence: CSATGPTWEEQYF. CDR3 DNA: TGCAGCGCGACAGGTCCTACATGGGAGGAGCAGTACTTC.

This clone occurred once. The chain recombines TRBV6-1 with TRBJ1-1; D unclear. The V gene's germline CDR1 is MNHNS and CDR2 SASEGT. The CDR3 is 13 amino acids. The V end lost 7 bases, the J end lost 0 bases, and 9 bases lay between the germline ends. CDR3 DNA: TGTGCCAGCAAGCCGATTCTGAACACTGAAGCTTTCTTT. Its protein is CASKPILNTEAFF.

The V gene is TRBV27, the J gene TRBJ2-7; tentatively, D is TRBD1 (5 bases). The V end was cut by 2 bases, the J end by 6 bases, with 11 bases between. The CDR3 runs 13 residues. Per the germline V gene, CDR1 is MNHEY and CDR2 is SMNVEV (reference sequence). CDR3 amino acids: CASSLGTGCEQYF. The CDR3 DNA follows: TGTGCCAGCAGTTTAGGAACAGGCTGCGAGCAGTACTTC.

The CDR3 sequence: CSFRYEQYF. CDR3 DNA: TGCAGCTTCAGATACGAGCAGTACTTC. The chain carries TRBV29-1 and TRBJ2-7; D remains unclear. Per the germline V gene, CDR1 is SQVTM and CDR2 is ANQGSEA. This CDR3 spans 9 amino acids. The V end lost 8 bases, the J end lost 4 bases, and 6 bases lay between the germline ends.

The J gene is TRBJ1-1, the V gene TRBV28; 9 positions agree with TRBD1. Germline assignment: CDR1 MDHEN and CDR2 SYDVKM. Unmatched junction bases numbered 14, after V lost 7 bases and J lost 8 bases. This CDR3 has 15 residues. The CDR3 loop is CASMAVPGQGPEAFF. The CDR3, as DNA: TGTGCCAGCATGGCAGTACCGGGACAGGGTCCCGAAGCTTTCTTT. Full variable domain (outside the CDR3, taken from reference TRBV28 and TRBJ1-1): DVKVTQSSRYLVKRTGEKVFLECVQDMDHENMFWYRQDPGLGLRLIYFSYDVKMKEKGDIPEGYSVSREKKERFSLILESASTNQTSMYLCASMAVPGQGPEAFFGQGTRLTVV.

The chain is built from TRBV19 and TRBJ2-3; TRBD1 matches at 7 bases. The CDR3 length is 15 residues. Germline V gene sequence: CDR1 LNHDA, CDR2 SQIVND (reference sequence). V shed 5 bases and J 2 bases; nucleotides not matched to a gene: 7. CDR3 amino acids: CASSLRDSNTDTQYF. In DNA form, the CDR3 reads TGTGCCAGTAGTTTACGGGACAGTAACACAGATACGCAGTATTTT.

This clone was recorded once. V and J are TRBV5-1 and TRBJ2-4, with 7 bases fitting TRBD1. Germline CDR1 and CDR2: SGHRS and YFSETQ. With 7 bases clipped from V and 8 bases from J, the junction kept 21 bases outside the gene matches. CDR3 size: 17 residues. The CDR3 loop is CASSRSGDSRVGDIQYF. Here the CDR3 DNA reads TGCGCCAGCTCCCGCTCCGGGGACAGTCGCGTGGGGGACATTCAGTACTTC. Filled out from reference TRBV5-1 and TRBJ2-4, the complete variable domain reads KAGVTQTPRYLIKTRGQQVTLSCSPISGHRSVSWYQQTPGQGLQFLFEYFSETQRNKGNFPGRFSGRQFSNSRSEMNVSTLELGDSALYLCASSRSGDSRVGDIQYFGAGTRLSVL.

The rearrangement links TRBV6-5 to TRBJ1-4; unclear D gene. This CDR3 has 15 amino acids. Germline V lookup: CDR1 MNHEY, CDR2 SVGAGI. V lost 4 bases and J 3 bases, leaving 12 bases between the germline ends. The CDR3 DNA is TGTGCCAGCAGTTGGAGGGTAGGGCCTAATGAAAAACTGTTTTTT. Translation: CASSWRVGPNEKLFF.

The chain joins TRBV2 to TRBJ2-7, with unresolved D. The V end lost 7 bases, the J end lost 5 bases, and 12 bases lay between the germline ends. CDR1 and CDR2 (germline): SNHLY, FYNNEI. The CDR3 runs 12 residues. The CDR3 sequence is CASNFGEDEQYF. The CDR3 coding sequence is TGTGCCAGCAATTTCGGAGAAGACGAGCAGTACTTC.